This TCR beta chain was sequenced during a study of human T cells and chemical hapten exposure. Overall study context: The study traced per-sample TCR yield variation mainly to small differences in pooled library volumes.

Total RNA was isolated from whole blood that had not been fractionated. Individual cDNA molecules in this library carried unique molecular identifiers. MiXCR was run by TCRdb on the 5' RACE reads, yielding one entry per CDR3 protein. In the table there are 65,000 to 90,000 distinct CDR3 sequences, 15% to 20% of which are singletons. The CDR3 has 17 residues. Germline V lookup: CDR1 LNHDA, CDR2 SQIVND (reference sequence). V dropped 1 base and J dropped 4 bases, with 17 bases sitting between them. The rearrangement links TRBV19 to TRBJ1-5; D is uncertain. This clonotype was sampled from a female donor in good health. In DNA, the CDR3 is TGTGCCAGTAGTATAGGATTTGTGGGCAGGTCGAATCAGCCCCAGCATTTT. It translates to CASSIGFVGRSNQPQHF.